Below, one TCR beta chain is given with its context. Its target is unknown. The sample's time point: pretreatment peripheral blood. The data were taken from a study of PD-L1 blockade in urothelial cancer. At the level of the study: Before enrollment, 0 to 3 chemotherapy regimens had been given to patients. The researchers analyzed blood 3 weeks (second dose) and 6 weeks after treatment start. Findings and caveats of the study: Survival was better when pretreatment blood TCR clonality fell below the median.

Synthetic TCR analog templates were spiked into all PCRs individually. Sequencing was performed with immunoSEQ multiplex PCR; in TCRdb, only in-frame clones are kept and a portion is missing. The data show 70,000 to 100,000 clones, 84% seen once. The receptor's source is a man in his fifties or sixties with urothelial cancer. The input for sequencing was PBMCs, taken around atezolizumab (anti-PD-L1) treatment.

The CDR3, as DNA: TGTGCCAGCAGCTCCGCGGGAGGGCCACTGGATGAGCAGTTCTTC. This gives the protein CASSSAGGPLDEQFF. The chain joins TRBV25-1 to TRBJ2-1, with 9 bases lining up with TRBD2. The trim removed 6 bases at V and 8 bases at J, leaving 11 bases unmatched. The CDR3 has 15 amino acids. Germline V gene data show CDR1 as MGHDK and CDR2 as SYGVNS. Supplemented by reference TRBV25-1 and TRBJ2-1, the full variable domain reads EADIYQTPRYLVIGTGKKITLECSQTMGHDKMYWYQQDPGMELHLIHYSYGVNSTEKGDLSSESTVSRIRTEHFPLTLESARPSHTSQYLCASSSAGGPLDEQFFGPGTRLTVL.